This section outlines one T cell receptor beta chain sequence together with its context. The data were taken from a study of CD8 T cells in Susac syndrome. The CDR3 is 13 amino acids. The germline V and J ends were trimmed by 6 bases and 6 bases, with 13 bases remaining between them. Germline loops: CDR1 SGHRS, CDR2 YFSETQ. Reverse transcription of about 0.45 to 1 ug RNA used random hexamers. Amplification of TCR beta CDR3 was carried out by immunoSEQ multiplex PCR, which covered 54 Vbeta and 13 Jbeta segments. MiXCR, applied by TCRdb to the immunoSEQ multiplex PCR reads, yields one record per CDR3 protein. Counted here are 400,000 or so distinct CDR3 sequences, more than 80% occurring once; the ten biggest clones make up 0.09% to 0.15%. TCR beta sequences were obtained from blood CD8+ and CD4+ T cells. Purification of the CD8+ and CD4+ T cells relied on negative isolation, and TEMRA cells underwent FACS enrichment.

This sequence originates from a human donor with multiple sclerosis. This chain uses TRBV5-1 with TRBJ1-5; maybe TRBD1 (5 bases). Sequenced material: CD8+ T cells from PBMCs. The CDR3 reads CASKPGPGQPQHF. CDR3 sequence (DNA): TGCGCCAGCAAGCCGGGACCCGGTCAGCCCCAGCATTTT. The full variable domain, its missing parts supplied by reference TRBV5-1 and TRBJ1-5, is KAGVTQTPRYLIKTRGQQVTLSCSPISGHRSVSWYQQTPGQGLQFLFEYFSETQRNKGNFPGRFSGRQFSNSRSEMNVSTLELGDSALYLCASKPGPGQPQHFGDGTRLSIL.